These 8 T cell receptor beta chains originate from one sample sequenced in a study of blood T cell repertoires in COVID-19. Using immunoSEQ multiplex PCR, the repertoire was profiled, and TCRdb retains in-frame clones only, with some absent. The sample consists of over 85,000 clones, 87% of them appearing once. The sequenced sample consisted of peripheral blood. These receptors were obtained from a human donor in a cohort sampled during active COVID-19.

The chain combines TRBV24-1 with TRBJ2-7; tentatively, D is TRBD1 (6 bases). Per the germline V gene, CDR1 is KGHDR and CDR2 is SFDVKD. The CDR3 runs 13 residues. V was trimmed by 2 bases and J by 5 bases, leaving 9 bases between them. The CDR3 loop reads CATSDSTGNEQYF. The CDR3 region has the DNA TGTGCCACCAGTGATTCTACAGGGAACGAGCAGTACTTC.

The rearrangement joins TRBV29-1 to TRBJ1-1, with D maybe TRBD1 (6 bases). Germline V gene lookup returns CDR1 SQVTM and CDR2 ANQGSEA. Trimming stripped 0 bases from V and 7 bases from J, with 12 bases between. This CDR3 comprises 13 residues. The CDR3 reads CSVEDGQSFEAFF. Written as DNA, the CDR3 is TGCAGCGTTGAAGACGGACAGTCTTTTGAAGCTTTCTTT.

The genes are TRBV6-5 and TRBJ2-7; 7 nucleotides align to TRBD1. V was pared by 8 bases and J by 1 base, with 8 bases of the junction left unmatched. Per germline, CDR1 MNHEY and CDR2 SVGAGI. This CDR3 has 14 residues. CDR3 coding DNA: TGTGCCAGCCAGAGGGACAGCTATTCCTACGAGCAGTACTTC. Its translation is CASQRDSYSYEQYF.

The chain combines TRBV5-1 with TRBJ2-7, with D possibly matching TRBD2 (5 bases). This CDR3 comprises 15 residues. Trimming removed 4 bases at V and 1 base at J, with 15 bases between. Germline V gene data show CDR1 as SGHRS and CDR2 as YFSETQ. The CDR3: CASSPQAGLSYEQYF. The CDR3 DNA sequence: TGCGCCAGCAGCCCTCAGGCGGGCCTTTCCTACGAGCAGTACTTC.

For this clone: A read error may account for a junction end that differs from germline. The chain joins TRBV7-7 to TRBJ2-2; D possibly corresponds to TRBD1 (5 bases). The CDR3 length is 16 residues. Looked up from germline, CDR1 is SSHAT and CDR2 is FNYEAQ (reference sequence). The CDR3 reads CASSLQAWANTGELFF. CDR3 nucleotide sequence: TGTGCTAGCAGCTTACAGGCGTGGGCAAACACCGGGGAGCTGTTTTTT.

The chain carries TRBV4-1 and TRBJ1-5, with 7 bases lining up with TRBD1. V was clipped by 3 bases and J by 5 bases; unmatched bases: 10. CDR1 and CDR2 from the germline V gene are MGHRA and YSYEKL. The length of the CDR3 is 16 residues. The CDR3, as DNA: TGCGCCAGCAGCCACCCCAGACAGGGAAAAGATCAGCCCCAGCATTTT. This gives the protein CASSHPRQGKDQPQHF.

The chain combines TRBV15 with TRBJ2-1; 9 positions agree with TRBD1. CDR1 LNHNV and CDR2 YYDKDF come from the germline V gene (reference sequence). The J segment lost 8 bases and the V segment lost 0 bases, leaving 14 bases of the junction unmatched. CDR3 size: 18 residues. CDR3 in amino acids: CATSRETPVGQGNDEQFF. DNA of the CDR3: TGTGCCACCAGCAGAGAGACCCCGGTTGGACAGGGGAACGATGAGCAGTTCTTC.

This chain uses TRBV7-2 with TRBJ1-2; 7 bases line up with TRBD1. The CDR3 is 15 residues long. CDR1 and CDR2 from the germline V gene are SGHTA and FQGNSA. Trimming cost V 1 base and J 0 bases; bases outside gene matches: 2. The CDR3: CASSLGTGANYGYTF. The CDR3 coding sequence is TGTGCCAGCAGCTTAGGGACAGGAGCTAACTATGGCTACACCTTC.